One sample yielded the 26 T cell receptor beta chains listed below, sequenced in a study of cytomegalovirus exposure and HLA in healthy donors. Use of 60 Vbeta and 13 Jbeta primers characterized the PCR. TCRdb's table, derived via immunoSEQ multiplex PCR, lists solely in-frame clones and lacks some. The data show 140,000 or so clones, and the top ten clones hold more than 0.8%. The sequenced sample consisted of PBMCs. All receptors derive from a male donor in good health and CMV-seronegative.

The chain combines TRBV6-1 with TRBJ2-3, with 10 bases identical to TRBD2. The CDR3 extends over 17 amino acids. Trimming at V came to 0 bases and at J to 2 bases, leaving 5 bases not matched to a gene. CDR1 is MNHNS, CDR2 SASEGT, per germline. The CDR3 is CASSEAPLAGVTDTQYF. The CDR3 coding sequence is TGTGCCAGCAGTGAAGCACCTCTAGCGGGGGTCACAGATACGCAGTATTTT.

The rearrangement joins TRBV21-1 to TRBJ1-1; the D segment call TRBD1 is taken from the table without a DNA check. TRBV21-1 is tagged as a pseudogene. CDR3 size: 15 residues. CDR3: CASSWDSRIGTEAFF. The CDR3 DNA follows: TGTGCCAGCAGTTGGGACAGTCGAATTGGCACTGAAGCTTTCTTT.

About this clone itself: A junction end diverges from the germline sequence, so it may reflect a read error. The chain carries TRBV7-7 and TRBJ2-7; 10 nucleotides align to TRBD1. From germline, CDR1 is SSHAT and CDR2 FNYEAQ (reference sequence). This CDR3 has 13 amino acids. The CDR3 DNA follows: TGTGCTAGCAGCCCGGGACAGGGGTACGAGCAGTACTTC. Its translation: CASSPGQGYEQYF.

The gene calls are TRBV12-2 and TRBJ1-2; no check of the table's D call, TRBD1, against the DNA was made. TRBV12-2 is designated a pseudogene. This CDR3 has 17 amino acids. The DNA of the CDR3 is TGTGCAAGTCGCTCTCACCGCCCCCAGGACATCTGCTATGGCTACACCTTC. Its protein is CASRSHRPQDICYGYTF.

V gene TRBV6-5 combines with J gene TRBJ2-3; D might be TRBD1 (7 bases). Trimming shortened V by 2 bases and J by 3 bases, and 15 bases separated the two germline ends. This CDR3 is 16 amino acids long. From germline, CDR1 is MNHEY and CDR2 SVGAGI. The CDR3 nucleotides read TGTGCCAGCAGTTACCCCCACAGGGGAGGTACAGATACGCAGTATTTT. The encoded protein is CASSYPHRGGTDTQYF.

The genes are TRBV28 and TRBJ1-1, with a tentative D call TRBD1 (6 bases). The germline V gene encodes CDR1 MDHEN and CDR2 SYDVKM. With 6 bases removed from V and 2 bases from J, the gap between germline ends came to 13 bases. The CDR3 has 14 residues. Written as DNA, the CDR3 is TGTGCCAGCAGCACCGGGACACCAAACACTGAAGCTTTCTTT. Encoded protein: CASSTGTPNTEAFF.

V and J are TRBV6-6 and TRBJ1-1, with D possibly TRBD1 on 5 matching bases. V lost 4 bases to trimming and J lost 3 bases, with 9 bases between them. This CDR3 has 13 amino acids. In germline, CDR1 is MNHNY, CDR2 SVGAGI (reference sequence). In DNA, the CDR3 is TGTGCCAGCAGTTCAGGGATGTACACTGAAGCTTTCTTT. Residues: CASSSGMYTEAFF.

V is TRBV30 and J is TRBJ2-7; the match to TRBD2 covers 9 bases. The length of the CDR3 is 13 residues. The J segment lost 1 base and the V segment lost 7 bases, leaving 5 bases of the junction unmatched. The V gene's germline CDR1 is GTSNPN and CDR2 SVGIG (reference sequence). The DNA for the CDR3 is TGTGCCTCCGATAGCGGGAGTTCCTACGAGCAGTACTTC. Protein sequence: CASDSGSSYEQYF.

J is TRBJ1-1 and V is TRBV18, with 7 bases aligning to TRBD1. The CDR3 contains 14 residues. V shed 0 bases, J shed 5 bases, and the junction held 3 bases outside the gene matches. The germline V gene encodes CDR1 KGHSH and CDR2 LQKENI. The DNA of the CDR3 is TGTGCCAGCTCACCACCGACAGGGCTTACTGAAGCTTTCTTT. Protein product: CASSPPTGLTEAFF.

The chain recombines TRBV5-1 with TRBJ1-2; 10 positions match TRBD1. V dropped 5 bases and J dropped 6; count of bases not matched to a gene: 7. CDR1 is SGHRS, CDR2 YFSETQ, per germline. The CDR3 loop spans 14 amino acids. The CDR3 coding sequence is TGCGCCAGCAGTCCAGGACAGGGGGGGGATGGCTACACCTTC. This translates into CASSPGQGGDGYTF.

The chain uses TRBV7-8 and TRBJ1-1; possible D gene TRBD1, 6 bases. Deletions cut 5 bases from V and 4 bases from J, with 17 bases between. CDR3 length: 15 residues. CDR1 is SGHVS and CDR2 is FQNEAQ in the germline V gene. The CDR3 here is CASSPNRVGGTEAFF. The CDR3 DNA reads TGTGCCAGCAGCCCGAACAGGGTTGGAGGCACTGAAGCTTTCTTT.

V gene TRBV25-1 combines with J gene TRBJ2-6, with TRBD1 matching over 7 bases. The germline V gene has CDR1 MGHDK and CDR2 SYGVNS. The CDR3 contains 14 residues. V lost 11 bases, J lost 3 bases, and 7 bases stayed unmatched. As DNA, the CDR3 is TGTGCCTCAGGGGGTTCTTTTGGGGCCAACGTCCTGACTTTC. It codes for CASGGSFGANVLTF.

The chain uses TRBV9 and TRBJ2-7; D perhaps matches TRBD2 (6 bases). This CDR3 is built from 17 residues. V lost 4 bases, J lost 0 bases, and 20 bases lay in between. Germline assignment: CDR1 SGDLS and CDR2 YYNGEE. CDR3 bases: TGTGCCAGCAGCCCTGCCCCGGGACGCGGGGCCTCCTACGAGCAGTACTTC. Its protein product is CASSPAPGRGASYEQYF.

The CDR3 sequence is CASSLTRGTYSETQYF. As DNA, the CDR3 is TGTGCCAGCAGCTTGACGCGGGGGACTTACTCAGAGACCCAGTACTTC. This sequence joins TRBV7-2 and TRBJ2-5; 7 nucleotides match TRBD2. The CDR3 runs to 16 residues. With 3 bases clipped from V and 4 bases from J, the junction kept 11 bases outside the gene matches. CDR1 and CDR2 (germline): SGHTA, FQGNSA.

The rearrangement joins TRBV2 to TRBJ2-1; possibly TRBD1 for D (5 bases). Trimming left V 4 bases short and J 0 bases short, with 13 bases between. Germline CDR1 SNHLY, CDR2 FYNNEI. The CDR3 is 16 amino acids. The CDR3 DNA follows: TGTGCCAGCAGTGGCCGTGGGGCAAGCTCCTACAATGAGCAGTTCTTC. This translates into CASSGRGASSYNEQFF.

The genes are TRBV4-2 and TRBJ2-2, with D tentatively TRBD2 (5 bases). This CDR3 has 15 residues. Looked up from germline, CDR1 is LGHNA and CDR2 is YNFKEQ. V lost 3 bases, J lost 2 bases, and 10 bases lay in between. CDR3: CASSHGRENTGELFF. DNA for the CDR3: TGTGCCAGCAGCCACGGACGGGAAAACACCGGGGAGCTGTTTTTT.

CDR3 sequence: CASSLGAGSAYEQYF. The DNA for the CDR3 is TGTGCCAGCAGCTTAGGGGCCGGGAGCGCTTACGAGCAGTACTTC. This chain links TRBV11-2 with TRBJ2-7; tentatively, D is TRBD2 (6 bases). V was cut by 1 base and J by 4 bases, with 14 bases left in between. The CDR3 is 15 amino acids. Germline values: CDR1 SGHAT, CDR2 FQNNGV.

The chain combines TRBV19 with TRBJ1-2, with D hard to call. The length of the CDR3 is 14 residues. The V gene's germline CDR1 is LNHDA and CDR2 SQIVND (reference sequence). The germline V and J ends were trimmed by 5 bases and 0 bases, with 10 bases remaining between them. The CDR3 here is CASSDTSANYGYTF. The CDR3 DNA sequence: TGTGCCAGTAGTGACACATCCGCTAACTATGGCTACACCTTC.

The gene calls are TRBV6-6 and TRBJ1-2; D call uncertain. V gave up 0 bases and J gave up 6 bases, with 14 bases separating them. CDR1 MNHNY and CDR2 SVGAGI come from the germline V gene (reference sequence). The CDR3 is 15 residues long. CDR3 sequence reads: CASSYSPGDKDGYTF. CDR3 coding DNA: TGTGCCAGCAGTTACTCCCCCGGCGACAAGGATGGCTACACCTTC.

CDR3 nucleotides: TGTGCCACTAGAATTGGGGGCGGGACAGGGAGGAGGGACACTGAAGCTTTCTTT. Protein product: CATRIGGGTGRRDTEAFF. The chain joins TRBV7-9 to TRBJ1-1; TRBD1 aligns across 9 bases. This CDR3 has 18 amino acids. Germline-derived CDR1 and CDR2 are SEHNR and FQNEAQ (reference sequence). Trimming removed 10 bases from V and 3 bases from J; junction bases left unmatched: 21.

The V and J genes are TRBV18 and TRBJ2-3; the D gene is possibly TRBD1 (6 bases). CDR3 length: 17 residues. V was clipped by 0 bases and J by 0 bases, with 13 bases between them. CDR1 and CDR2 from the germline V gene are KGHSH and LQKENI. The CDR3 nucleotides are TGTGCCAGCTCACCACCCGGGACAAGGGGGAGCACAGATACGCAGTATTTT. Residues: CASSPPGTRGSTDTQYF.

This chain connects TRBV6-5 to TRBJ2-7, with TRBD1 identical over 7 bases. V lost 5 bases, J lost 3 bases, and 10 bases stayed unmatched. The CDR3 extends over 15 amino acids. Looked up from germline, CDR1 is MNHEY and CDR2 is SVGAGI. The CDR3 reads CASSPFLGQFYEQYF. CDR3 nucleotide sequence: TGTGCCAGCAGTCCTTTCTTGGGACAGTTCTACGAGCAGTACTTC.

CDR3 DNA sequence: TGTGCCAGCACCCCGGGACTTGGCACAGATACGCAGTATTTT. It translates to CASTPGLGTDTQYF. The gene calls are TRBV27 and TRBJ2-3; TRBD2 is a possible D gene (6 bases). Germline CDR1 and CDR2: MNHEY and SMNVEV (reference sequence). This CDR3 spans 14 amino acids. V shed 7 bases and J shed 1 base, with 12 bases lying between them.

The chain carries TRBV30 and TRBJ2-5, with D perhaps matching TRBD2 (6 bases). The V end was cut by 2 bases, the J end by 5 bases, with 18 bases between. The CDR3 runs 15 residues. Germline V lookup: CDR1 GTSNPN, CDR2 SVGIG (reference sequence). The CDR3 region is CAWSFPAGRKETQYF. The CDR3, as DNA: TGTGCCTGGAGTTTCCCCGCAGGGAGGAAGGAGACCCAGTACTTC.

The chain links TRBV7-6 to TRBJ2-1, with 9 nucleotides matching TRBD2. Germline lookup yields CDR1 SGHVS and CDR2 FNYEAQ. Trimming at V came to 5 bases and at J to 9 bases, leaving 17 bases not matched to a gene. The CDR3 sequence is 17 residues long. In DNA, the CDR3 is TGTGCCAGCAGCCGGGGTGGGGCTAGCGGGGCCCTCGGTGAGCAGTTCTTC. Its protein is CASSRGGASGALGEQFF.

The V gene is TRBV18, the J gene TRBJ1-3; 10 bases are shared with TRBD1. There are 16 residues in the CDR3. Germline-derived CDR1 and CDR2 are KGHSH and LQKENI. J gave up 2 bases and V 3 bases, and 4 bases lay outside the gene matches. The CDR3 DNA is TGTGCCAGCTCACCTTTAGGGACAGGGGCTGGAAACACCATATATTTT. Its protein is CASSPLGTGAGNTIYF.